The 6 T cell receptor beta chains presented below share a single source sample, sequenced in a study of OX40 agonist ivuxolimab in advanced cancers. Sequenced by immunoSEQ multiplex PCR; TCRdb stores in-frame clones only, minus some. The repertoire holds tens of thousands of clones, with about 90% as singletons. This material consisted of CD4+ or CD8+ T cells sorted from blood, taken in a trial of the OX40 agonist ivuxolimab. The receptors here all came from an adult with an advanced solid tumor such as melanoma, head and neck, liver or kidney cancer.

This clone was detected only a few times. The V call is TRBV7-2, the J call TRBJ1-2, with D perhaps matching TRBD1 (5 bases). The germline V gene has CDR1 SGHTA and CDR2 FQGNSA. V shed 7 bases and J shed 8 bases, with 20 bases lying between them. There are 14 residues in the CDR3. Written as DNA, the CDR3 is TGTGCCAGCACCCCCACGATGTGGGACCGGGGCTACACCTTC. Protein: CASTPTMWDRGYTF.

This sequence joins TRBV27 and TRBJ2-5; TRBD1 might be the D (6 bases). V gave up 6 bases and J gave up 2 bases, with 16 bases separating them. The CDR3 is 15 amino acids. Germline assignment: CDR1 MNHEY and CDR2 SMNVEV (reference sequence). CDR3 amino acids: CASSQLYRVQETQYF. In DNA form, the CDR3 reads TGTGCCAGCAGCCAACTCTACAGGGTACAAGAGACCCAGTACTTC.

For this clone: One junction end disagrees with the germline gene, perhaps due to a read error. The chain links TRBV19 to TRBJ1-1; weak D call: TRBD1 (5 bases). Germline loops: CDR1 LNHDA, CDR2 SQIVND (reference sequence). The CDR3 runs to 14 residues. For the CDR3, the DNA is TGTGCCAGTAGTACAACTGGGGCTATGACTGAAACTTTCTTT. As protein: CASSTTGAMTETFF.

The chain carries TRBV7-9 and TRBJ1-1; 9 bases fit TRBD1. The CDR3 runs to 14 residues. The V gene's germline CDR1 is SEHNR and CDR2 FQNEAQ (reference sequence). Trimming at V came to 5 bases and at J to 6 bases, leaving 7 bases not matched to a gene. CDR3 nucleotide sequence: TGTGCCAGCAGCCTAGGACAGGGGAAGGCTGAAGCTTTCTTT. Its protein is CASSLGQGKAEAFF.

The chain couples TRBV5-1 to TRBJ2-3; no firm D call. V lost 3 bases and J 2 bases, leaving 7 bases between the germline ends. The CDR3 totals 13 residues. CDR1 and CDR2 (germline): SGHRS, YFSETQ. The CDR3 nucleotides read TGCGCCAGCAGCTCCCCCCCCACAGATACGCAGTATTTT. This gives the protein CASSSPPTDTQYF.

The chain links TRBV4-1 to TRBJ2-3; 7 nucleotides align to TRBD2. The V segment lost 0 bases and the J segment 3 bases; nucleotides outside the gene matches: 15. The CDR3 runs to 19 residues. Germline-derived CDR1 and CDR2 are MGHRA and YSYEKL. The CDR3 DNA reads as TGCGCCAGCAGCCAAGACCTTCAAAGGGGAGGGGCCTTAACAGATACGCAGTATTTT. Translating gives CASSQDLQRGGALTDTQYF.